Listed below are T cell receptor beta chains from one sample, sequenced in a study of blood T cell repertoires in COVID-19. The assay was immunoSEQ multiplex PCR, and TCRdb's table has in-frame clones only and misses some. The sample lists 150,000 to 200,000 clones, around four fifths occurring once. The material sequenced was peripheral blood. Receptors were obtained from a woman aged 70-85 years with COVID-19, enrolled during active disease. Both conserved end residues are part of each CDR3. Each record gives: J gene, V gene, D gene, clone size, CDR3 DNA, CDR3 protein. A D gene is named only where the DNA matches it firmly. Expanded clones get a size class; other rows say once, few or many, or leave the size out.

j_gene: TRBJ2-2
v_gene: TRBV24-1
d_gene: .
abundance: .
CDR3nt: TGTGCCACCAGTGATGTTAGCCGGAACACCGGGGAGCTGTTTTTT
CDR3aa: CATSDVSRNTGELFF

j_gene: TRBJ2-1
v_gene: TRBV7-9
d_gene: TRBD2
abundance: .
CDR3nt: TGTGCCAGCAGCACCGGACTAGCGGCCTACAATGAGCAGTTCTTC
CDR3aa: CASSTGLAAYNEQFF

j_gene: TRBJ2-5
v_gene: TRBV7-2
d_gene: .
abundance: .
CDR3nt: TGTGCCAGCAGCTTAACCCAGGAAGAGACCCAGTACTTC
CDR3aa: CASSLTQEETQYF

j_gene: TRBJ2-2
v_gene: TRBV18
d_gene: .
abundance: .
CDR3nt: TGTGCCAGCTCACTGCTAGCACCTCCCGCGAACACCGGGGAGCTGTTTTTT
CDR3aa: CASSLLAPPANTGELFF

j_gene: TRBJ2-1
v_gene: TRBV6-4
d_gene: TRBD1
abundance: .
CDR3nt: TGTGCCAGCAGTGACAGGGGGCTAGGGTCCTACAATGAGCAGTTCTTC
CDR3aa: CASSDRGLGSYNEQFF

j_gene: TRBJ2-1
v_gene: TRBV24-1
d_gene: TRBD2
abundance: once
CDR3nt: TGTGCCACCAGTGATCAGCGGGGGAAATACAATGAGCAGTTCTTC
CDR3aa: CATSDQRGKYNEQFF

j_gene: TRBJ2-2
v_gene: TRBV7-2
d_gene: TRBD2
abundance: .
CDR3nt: TGTGCCAGCAGCTTAGAAGGCGGGAGGGCCCTCACCGGGGAGCTGTTTTTT
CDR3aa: CASSLEGGRALTGELFF

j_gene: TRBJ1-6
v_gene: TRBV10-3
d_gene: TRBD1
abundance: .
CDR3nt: TGTGCCATCAGCCCCACGACAGGGGAAAGTTCACCCCTCCACTTT
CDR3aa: CAISPTTGESSPLHF

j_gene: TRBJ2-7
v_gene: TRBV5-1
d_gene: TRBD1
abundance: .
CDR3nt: TGCGCCAGCAGCTCCGCAGGATCGGGACAGGGGGTCTACGAGCAGTACTTC
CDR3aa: CASSSAGSGQGVYEQYF

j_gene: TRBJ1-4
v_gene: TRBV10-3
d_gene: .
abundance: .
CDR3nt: TGTGCCATCAGTGAAGTTGGGGCCGAAAAACTGTTTTTT
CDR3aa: CAISEVGAEKLFF

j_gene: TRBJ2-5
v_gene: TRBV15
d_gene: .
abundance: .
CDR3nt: TGTGCCACCAGCCCCGGGTCTTGGGAGACCCAGTACTTC
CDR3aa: CATSPGSWETQYF

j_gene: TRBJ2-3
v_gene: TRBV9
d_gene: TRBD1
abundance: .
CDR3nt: TGTGCCAGCAGCGGGACAGGATTAACAGATACGCAGTATTTT
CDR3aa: CASSGTGLTDTQYF

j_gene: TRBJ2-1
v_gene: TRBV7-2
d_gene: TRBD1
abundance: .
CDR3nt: TGTGCCAGCAGCCCAGGACAGGCTTACAATGAGCAGTTCTTC
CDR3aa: CASSPGQAYNEQFF

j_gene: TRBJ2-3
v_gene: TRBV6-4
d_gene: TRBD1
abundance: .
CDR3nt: TGTGCCAGCAGTTCCGGGACAGGGGGCGCAGATACGCAGTATTTT
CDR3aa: CASSSGTGGADTQYF

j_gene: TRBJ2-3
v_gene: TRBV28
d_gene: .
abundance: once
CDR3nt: TGTGCCAGCACGATTCAATCCCGGGGCACAGATACGCAGTATTTT
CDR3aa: CASTIQSRGTDTQYF

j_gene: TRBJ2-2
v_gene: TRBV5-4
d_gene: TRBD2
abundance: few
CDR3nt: TGTGCCAGCAGCTTCGGACTAGCAATTAACACCGGGGAGCTGTTTTTT
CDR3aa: CASSFGLAINTGELFF

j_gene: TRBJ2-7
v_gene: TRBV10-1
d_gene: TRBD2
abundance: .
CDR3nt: TGCGCCAGCAGTGGTATAGCGGGAGCCTGGGACGAGCAGTACTTC
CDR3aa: CASSGIAGAWDEQYF

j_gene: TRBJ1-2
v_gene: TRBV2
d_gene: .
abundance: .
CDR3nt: TGTGCCAGCAGTGAAGGAACAGGGACGTTTGGCTACACCTTC
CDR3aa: CASSEGTGTFGYTF

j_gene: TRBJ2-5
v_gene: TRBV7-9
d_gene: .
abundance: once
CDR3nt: TGTGCCAGCAGCCCCCGGGAGACCCAGTACTTC
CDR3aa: CASSPRETQYF

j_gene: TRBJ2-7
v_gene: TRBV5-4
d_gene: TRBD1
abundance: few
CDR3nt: TGTGCCAGCAGCTTGGGCGCCGGGACAGGGGGTATCTACGAGCAGTACTTC
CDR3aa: CASSLGAGTGGIYEQYF

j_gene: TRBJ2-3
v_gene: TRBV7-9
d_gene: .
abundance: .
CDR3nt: TGTGCCAGCGGTATAAATAGCGGTCGCACAGATACGCAGTATTTT
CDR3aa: CASGINSGRTDTQYF

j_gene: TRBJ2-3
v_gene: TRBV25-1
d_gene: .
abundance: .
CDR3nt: TGTGCCAGCAGGGGGAGTGTTGATACGCAGTATTTT
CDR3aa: CASRGSVDTQYF